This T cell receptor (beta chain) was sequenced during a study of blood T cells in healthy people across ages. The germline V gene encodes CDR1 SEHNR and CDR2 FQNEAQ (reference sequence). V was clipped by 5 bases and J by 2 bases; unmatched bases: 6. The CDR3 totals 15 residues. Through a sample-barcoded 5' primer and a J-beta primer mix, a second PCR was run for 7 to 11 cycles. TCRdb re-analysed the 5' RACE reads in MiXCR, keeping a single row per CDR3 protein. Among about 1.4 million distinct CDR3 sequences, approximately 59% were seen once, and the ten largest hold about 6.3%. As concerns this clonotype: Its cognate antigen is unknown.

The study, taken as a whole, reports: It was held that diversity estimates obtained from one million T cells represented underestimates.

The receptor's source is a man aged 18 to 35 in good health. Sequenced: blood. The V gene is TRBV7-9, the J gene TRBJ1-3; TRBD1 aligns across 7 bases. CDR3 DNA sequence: TGTGCCAGCAGCCCTACAGGGGCGACTGGAAACACCATATATTTT. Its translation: CASSPTGATGNTIYF.